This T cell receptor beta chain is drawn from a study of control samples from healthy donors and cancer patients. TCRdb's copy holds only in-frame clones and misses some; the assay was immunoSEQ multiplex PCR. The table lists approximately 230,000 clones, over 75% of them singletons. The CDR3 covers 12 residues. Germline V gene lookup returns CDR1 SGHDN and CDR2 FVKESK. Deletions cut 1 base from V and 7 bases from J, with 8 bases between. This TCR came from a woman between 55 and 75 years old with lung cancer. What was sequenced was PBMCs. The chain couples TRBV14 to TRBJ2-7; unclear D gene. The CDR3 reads CASSQVVGEQYF. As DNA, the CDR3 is TGTGCCAGCAGCCAAGTAGTTGGTGAGCAGTACTTC.